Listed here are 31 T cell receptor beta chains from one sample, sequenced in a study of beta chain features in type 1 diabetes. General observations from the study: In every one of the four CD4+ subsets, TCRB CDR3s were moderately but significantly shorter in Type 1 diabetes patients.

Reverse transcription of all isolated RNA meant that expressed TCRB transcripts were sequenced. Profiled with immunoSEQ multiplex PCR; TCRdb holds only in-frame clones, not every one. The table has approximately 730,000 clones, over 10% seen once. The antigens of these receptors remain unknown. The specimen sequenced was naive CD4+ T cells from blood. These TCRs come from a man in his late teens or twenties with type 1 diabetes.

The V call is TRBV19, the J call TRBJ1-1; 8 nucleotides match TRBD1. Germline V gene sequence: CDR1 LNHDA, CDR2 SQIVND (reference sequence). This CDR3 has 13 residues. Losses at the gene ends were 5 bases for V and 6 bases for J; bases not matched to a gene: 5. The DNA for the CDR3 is TGTGCCAGTAGTCCCGGCAGGGGGCCTGAAGCTTTCTTT. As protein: CASSPGRGPEAFF. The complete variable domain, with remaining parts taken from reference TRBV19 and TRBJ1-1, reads DGGITQSPKYLFRKEGQNVTLSCEQNLNHDAMYWYRQDPGQGLRLIYYSQIVNDFQKGDIAEGYSVSREKKESFPLTVTSAQKNPTAFYLCASSPGRGPEAFFGQGTRLTVV.

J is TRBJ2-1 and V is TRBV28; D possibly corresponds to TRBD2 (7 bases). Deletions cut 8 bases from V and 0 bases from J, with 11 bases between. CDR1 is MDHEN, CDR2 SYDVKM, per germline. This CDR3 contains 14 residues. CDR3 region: CASGGGFSYNEQFF. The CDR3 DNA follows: TGTGCCAGCGGGGGGGGCTTCTCCTACAATGAGCAGTTCTTC.

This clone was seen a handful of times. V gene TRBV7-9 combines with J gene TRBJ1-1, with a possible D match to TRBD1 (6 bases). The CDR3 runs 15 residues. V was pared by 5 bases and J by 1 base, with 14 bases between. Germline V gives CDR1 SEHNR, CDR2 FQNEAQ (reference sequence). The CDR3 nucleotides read TGTGCCAGCAGCGGGGACGGACAGTGGAACACTGAAGCTTTCTTT. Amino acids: CASSGDGQWNTEAFF.

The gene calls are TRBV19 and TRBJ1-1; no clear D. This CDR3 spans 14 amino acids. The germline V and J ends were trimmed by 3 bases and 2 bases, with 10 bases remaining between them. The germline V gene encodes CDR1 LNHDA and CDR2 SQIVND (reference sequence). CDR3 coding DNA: TGTGCCAGTAGTATTGCCCGAGGCAACACTGAAGCTTTCTTT. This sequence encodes CASSIARGNTEAFF.

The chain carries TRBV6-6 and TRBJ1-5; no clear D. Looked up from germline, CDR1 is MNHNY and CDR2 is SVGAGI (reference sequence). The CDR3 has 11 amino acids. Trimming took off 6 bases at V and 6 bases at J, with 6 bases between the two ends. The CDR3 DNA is TGTGCCAGCAGAGAACGTCAGCCCCAGCATTTT. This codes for CASRERQPQHF.

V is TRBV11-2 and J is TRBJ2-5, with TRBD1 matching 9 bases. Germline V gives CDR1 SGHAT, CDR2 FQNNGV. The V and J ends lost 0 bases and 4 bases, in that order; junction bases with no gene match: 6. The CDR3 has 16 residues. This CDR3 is CASSLEGTGRLETQYF. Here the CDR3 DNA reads TGTGCCAGCAGCTTAGAGGGGACAGGGAGGTTAGAGACCCAGTACTTC.

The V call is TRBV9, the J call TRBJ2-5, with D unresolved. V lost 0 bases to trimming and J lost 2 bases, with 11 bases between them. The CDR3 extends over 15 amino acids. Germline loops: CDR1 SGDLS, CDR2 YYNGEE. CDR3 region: CASSVVAGPQETQYF. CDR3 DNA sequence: TGTGCCAGCAGCGTAGTGGCAGGCCCACAAGAGACCCAGTACTTC.

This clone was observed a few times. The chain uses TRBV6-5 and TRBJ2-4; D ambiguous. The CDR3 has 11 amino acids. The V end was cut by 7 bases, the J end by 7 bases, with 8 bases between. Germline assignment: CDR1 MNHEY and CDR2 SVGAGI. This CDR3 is CASTQRNIQYF. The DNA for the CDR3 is TGTGCCAGCACTCAAAGGAACATTCAGTACTTC.

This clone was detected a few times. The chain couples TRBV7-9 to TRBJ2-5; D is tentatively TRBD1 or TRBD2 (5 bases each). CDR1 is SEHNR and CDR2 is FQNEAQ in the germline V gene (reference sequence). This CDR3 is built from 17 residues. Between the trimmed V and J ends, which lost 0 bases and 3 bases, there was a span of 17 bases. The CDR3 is CASSLALGTEVKETQYF. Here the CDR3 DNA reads TGTGCCAGCAGCTTAGCGCTTGGGACGGAGGTTAAAGAGACCCAGTACTTC.

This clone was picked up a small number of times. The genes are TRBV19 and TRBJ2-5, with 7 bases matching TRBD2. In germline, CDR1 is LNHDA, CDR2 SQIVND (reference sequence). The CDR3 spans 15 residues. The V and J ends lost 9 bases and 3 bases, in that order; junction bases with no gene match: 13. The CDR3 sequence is CARAWDQRGKETQYF. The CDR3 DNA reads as TGTGCCAGAGCATGGGACCAGCGGGGAAAAGAGACCCAGTACTTC.

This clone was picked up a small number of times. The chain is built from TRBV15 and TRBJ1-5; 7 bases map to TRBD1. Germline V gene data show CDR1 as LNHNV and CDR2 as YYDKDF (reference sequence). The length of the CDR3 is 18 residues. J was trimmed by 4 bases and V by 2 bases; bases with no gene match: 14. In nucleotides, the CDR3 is TGTGCCACCAGCAGACCCCACGGCCGCGACAGGGAAAATCAGCCCCAGCATTTT. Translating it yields CATSRPHGRDRENQPQHF.

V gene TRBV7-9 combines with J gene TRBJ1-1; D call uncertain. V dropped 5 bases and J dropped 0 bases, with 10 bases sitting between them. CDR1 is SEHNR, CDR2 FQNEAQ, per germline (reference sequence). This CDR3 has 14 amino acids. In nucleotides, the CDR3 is TGTGCCAGCAGCCCCTCGTGGGTGAACACTGAAGCTTTCTTT. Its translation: CASSPSWVNTEAFF. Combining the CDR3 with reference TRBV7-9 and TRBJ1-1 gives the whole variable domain DTGVSQNPRHKITKRGQNVTFRCDPISEHNRLYWYRQTLGQGPEFLTYFQNEAQLEKSRLLSDRFSAERPKGSFSTLEIQRTEQGDSAMYLCASSPSWVNTEAFFGQGTRLTVV.

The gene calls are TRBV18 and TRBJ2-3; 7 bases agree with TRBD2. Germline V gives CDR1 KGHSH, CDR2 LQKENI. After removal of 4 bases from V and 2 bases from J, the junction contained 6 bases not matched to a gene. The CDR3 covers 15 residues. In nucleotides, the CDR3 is TGTGCCAGCTCACGGACTAGGTTGGTCACAGATACGCAGTATTTT. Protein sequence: CASSRTRLVTDTQYF. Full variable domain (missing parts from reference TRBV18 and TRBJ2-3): NAGVMQNPRHLVRRRGQEARLRCSPMKGHSHVYWYRQLPEEGLKFMVYLQKENIIDESGMPKERFSAEFPKEGPSILRIQQVVRGDSAAYFCASSRTRLVTDTQYFGPGTRLTVL.

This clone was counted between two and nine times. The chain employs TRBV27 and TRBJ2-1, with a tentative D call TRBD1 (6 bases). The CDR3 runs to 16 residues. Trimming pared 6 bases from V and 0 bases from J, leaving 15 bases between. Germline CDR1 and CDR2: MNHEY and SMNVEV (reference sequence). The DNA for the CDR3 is TGTGCCAGCAGGCCGAACAGGGCGAGCTCCTACAATGAGCAGTTCTTC. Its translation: CASRPNRASSYNEQFF.

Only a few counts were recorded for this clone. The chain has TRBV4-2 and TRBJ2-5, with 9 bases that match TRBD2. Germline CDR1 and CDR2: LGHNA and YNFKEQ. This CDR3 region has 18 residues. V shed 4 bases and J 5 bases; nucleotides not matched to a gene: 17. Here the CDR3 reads CASSLPLPPRGGQETQYF. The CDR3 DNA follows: TGTGCCAGCAGCCTCCCCCTCCCCCCGCGGGGGGGCCAGGAGACCCAGTACTTC.

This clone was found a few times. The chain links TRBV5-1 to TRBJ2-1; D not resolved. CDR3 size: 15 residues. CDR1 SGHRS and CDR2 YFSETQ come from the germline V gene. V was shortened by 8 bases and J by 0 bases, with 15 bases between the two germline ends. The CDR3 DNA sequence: TGCGCCAGTTCTCGGACGTTCACCTCCTACAATGAGCAGTTCTTC. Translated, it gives CASSRTFTSYNEQFF.

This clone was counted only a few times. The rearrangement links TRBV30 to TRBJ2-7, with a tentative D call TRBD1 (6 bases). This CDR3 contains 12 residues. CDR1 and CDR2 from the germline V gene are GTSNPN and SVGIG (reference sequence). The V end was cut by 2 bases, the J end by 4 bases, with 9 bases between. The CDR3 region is CAWSPGVYEQYF. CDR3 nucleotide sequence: TGTGCCTGGAGTCCAGGGGTTTACGAGCAGTACTTC.

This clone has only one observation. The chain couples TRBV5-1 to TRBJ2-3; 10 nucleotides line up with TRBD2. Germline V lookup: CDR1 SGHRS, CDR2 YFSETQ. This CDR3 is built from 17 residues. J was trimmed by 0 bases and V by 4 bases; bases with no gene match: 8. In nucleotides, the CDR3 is TGCGCCAGCAGCGCTAGCGGGGGATACACTAGCACAGATACGCAGTATTTT. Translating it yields CASSASGGYTSTDTQYF.

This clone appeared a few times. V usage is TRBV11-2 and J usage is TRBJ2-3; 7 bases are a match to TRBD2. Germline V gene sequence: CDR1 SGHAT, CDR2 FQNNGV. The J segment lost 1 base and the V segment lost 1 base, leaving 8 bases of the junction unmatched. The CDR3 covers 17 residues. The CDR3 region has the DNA TGTGCCAGCAGCTTAGTCGGGTCGGGGGGACGCACAGATACGCAGTATTTT. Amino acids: CASSLVGSGGRTDTQYF.

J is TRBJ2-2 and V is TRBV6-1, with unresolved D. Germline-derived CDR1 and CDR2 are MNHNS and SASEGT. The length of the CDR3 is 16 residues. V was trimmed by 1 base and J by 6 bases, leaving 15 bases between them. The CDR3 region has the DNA TGTGCCAGCAGTGAAGACGCCCCCCGCCCCGCCGGGGAGCTGTTTTTT. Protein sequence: CASSEDAPRPAGELFF.

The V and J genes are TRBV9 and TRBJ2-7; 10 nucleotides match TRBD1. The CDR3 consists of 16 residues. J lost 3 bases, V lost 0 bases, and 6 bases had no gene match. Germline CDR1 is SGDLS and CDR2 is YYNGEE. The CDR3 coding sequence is TGTGCCAGCAGCGTAGGAGGGACAGGGGTAATCTACGAGCAGTACTTC. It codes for CASSVGGTGVIYEQYF.

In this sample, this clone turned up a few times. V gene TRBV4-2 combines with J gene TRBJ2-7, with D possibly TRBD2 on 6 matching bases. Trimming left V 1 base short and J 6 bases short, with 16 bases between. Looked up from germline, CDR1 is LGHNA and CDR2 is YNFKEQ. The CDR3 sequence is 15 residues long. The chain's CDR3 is CASSQATGGRGEQYF. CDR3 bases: TGTGCCAGCAGCCAAGCCACCGGGGGAAGGGGCGAGCAGTACTTC.

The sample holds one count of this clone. CDR3: CASTTSFGPQETQYF. The DNA of the CDR3 is TGTGCCAGTACGACCTCGTTTGGGCCCCAAGAGACCCAGTACTTC. This chain connects TRBV19 to TRBJ2-5; D remains unclear. The V gene lost 7 bases and the J gene lost 1 base, with 16 bases spanning the gap. From germline, CDR1 is LNHDA and CDR2 SQIVND (reference sequence). This CDR3 has 15 residues.

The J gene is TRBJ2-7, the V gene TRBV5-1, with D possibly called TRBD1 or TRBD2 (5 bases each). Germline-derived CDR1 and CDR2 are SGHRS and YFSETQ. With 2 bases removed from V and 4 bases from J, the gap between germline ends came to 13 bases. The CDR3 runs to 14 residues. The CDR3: CASSFRDGGYEQYF. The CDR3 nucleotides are TGCGCCAGCAGCTTCCGGGACGGCGGGTACGAGCAGTACTTC.

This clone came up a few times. The CDR3 DNA follows: TGTGCCAGCAGGCCTGGACAGGGGGCGTGGGGCTACACCTTC. It yields the protein CASRPGQGAWGYTF. The V gene is TRBV6-5, the J gene TRBJ1-2; 11 positions match TRBD1. Germline trimming cut 6 bases from V and 8 bases from J; bases unmatched to any gene: 8. The germline V gene encodes CDR1 MNHEY and CDR2 SVGAGI. The length of the CDR3 is 14 residues.

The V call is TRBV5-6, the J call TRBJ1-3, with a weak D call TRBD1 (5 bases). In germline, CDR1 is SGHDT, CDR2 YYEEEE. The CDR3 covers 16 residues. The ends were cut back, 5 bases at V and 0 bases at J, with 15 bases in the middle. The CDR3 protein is CASSSGDANSGNTIYF. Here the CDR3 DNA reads TGTGCCAGCAGTTCTGGGGACGCCAACTCTGGAAACACCATATATTTT.

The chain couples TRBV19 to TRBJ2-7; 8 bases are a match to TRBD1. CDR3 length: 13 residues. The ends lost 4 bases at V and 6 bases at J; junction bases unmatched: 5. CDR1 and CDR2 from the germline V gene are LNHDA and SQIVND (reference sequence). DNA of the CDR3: TGTGCCAGTAGTAACAGGGGGTTAGCCGAGCAGTACTTC. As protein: CASSNRGLAEQYF.

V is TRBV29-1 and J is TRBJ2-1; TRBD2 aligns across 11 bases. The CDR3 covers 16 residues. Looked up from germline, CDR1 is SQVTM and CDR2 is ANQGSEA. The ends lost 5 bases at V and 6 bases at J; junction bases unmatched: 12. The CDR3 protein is CSVSPWVSGGANEQFF. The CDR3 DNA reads TGCAGCGTTTCCCCTTGGGTTAGCGGGGGGGCCAATGAGCAGTTCTTC.

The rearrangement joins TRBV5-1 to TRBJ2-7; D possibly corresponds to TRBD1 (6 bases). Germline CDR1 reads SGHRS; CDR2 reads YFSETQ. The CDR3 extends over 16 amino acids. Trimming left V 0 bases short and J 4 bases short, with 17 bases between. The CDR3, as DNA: TGCGCCAGCAGCTTGGATATTGCAGGGGTTAGATACGAGCAGTACTTC. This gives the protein CASSLDIAGVRYEQYF.

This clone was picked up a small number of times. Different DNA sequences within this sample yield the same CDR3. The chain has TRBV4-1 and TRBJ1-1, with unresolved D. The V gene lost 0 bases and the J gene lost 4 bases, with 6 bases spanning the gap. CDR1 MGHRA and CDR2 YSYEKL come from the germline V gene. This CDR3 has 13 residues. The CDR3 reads CASSQDRGTEAFF. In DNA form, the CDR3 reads TGCGCCAGCAGCCAAGACCGGGGCACTGAAGCTTTCTTT.

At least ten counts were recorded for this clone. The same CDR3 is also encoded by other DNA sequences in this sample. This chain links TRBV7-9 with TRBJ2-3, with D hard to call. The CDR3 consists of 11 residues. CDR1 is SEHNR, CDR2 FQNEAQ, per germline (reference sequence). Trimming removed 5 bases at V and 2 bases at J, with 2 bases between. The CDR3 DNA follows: TGTGCCAGCAGCCTCACAGATACGCAGTATTTT. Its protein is CASSLTDTQYF.